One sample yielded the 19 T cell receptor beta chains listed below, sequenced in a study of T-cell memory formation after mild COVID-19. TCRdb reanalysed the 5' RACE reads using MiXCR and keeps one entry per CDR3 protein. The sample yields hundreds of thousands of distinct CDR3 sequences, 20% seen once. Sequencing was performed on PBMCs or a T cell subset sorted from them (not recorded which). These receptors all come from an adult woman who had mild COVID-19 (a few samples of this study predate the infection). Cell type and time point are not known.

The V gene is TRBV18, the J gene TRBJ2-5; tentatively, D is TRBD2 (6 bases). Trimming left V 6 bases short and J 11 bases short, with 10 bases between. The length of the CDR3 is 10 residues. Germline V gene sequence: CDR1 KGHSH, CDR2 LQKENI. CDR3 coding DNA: TGTGCCAGCTCCGGGACTTTACAGTACTTC. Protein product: CASSGTLQYF.

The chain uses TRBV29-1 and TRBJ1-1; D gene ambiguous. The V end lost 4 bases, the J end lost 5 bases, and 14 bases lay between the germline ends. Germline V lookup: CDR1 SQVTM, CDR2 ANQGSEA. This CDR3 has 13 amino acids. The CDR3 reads CSVVAVQWTEAFF. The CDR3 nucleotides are TGCAGCGTTGTGGCAGTTCAGTGGACTGAAGCTTTCTTT.

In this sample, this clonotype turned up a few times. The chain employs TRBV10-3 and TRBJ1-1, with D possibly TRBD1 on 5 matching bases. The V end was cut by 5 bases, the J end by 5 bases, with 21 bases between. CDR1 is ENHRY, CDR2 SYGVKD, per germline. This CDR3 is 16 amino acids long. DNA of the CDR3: TGTGCCATCAGTTCGAAACACAGGTCCGAAGGGACTGAAGCTTTCTTT. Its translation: CAISSKHRSEGTEAFF.

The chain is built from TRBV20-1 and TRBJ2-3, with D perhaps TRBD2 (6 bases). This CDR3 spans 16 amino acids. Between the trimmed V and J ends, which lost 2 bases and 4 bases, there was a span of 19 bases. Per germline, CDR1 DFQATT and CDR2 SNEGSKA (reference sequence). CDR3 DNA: TGCAGTGCTAGACTTCGGCCTACTAGCAGGGCAGATACGCAGTATTTT. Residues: CSARLRPTSRADTQYF.

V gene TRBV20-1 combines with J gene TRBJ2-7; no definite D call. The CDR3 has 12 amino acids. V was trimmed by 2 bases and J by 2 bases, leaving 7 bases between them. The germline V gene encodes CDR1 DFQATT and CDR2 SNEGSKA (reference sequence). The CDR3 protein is CSARSETYEQYF. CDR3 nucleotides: TGCAGTGCTAGAAGTGAAACCTACGAGCAGTACTTC.

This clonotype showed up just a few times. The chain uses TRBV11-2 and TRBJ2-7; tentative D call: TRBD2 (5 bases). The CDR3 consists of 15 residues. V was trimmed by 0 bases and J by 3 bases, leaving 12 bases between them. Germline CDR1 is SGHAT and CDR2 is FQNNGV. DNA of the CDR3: TGTGCCAGCAGCTTAGAGGGGTCCGGGATCTACGAGCAGTACTTC. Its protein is CASSLEGSGIYEQYF.

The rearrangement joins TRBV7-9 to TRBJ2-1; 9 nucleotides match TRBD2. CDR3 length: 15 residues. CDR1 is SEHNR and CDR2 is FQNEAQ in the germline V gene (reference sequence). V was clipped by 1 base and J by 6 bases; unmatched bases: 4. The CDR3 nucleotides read TGTGCCAGCAGCTTAGGACTAGCGGAGATCAATGAGCAGTTCTTC. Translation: CASSLGLAEINEQFF.

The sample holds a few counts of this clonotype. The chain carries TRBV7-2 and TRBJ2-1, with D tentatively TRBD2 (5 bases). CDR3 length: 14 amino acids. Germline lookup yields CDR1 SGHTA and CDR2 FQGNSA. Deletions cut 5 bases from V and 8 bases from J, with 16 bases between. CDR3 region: CASSPKPWGDEQFF. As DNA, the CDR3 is TGTGCCAGCAGCCCTAAACCTTGGGGAGATGAGCAGTTCTTC.

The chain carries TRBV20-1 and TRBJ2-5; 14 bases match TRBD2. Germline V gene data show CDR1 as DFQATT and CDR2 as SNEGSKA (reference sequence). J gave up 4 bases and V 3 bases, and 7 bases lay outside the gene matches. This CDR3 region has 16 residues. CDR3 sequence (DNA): TGCAGTGCTAGCCCGGTGACTAGCGGGAGGGGAGAGACCCAGTACTTC. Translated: CSASPVTSGRGETQYF.

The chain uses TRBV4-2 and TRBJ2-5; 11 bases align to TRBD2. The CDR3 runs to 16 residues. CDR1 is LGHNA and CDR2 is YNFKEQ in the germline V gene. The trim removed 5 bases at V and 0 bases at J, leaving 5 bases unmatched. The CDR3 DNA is TGTGCCAGCAGCGCCCGACTAGCGGGACACCAAGAGACCCAGTACTTC. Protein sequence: CASSARLAGHQETQYF.

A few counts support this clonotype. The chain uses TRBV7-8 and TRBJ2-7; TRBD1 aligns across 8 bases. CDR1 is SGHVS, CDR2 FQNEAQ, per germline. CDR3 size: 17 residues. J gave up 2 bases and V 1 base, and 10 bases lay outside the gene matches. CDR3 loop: CASSLGRTGQATYEQYF. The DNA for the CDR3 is TGTGCCAGCAGCTTAGGAAGAACGGGACAGGCGACCTACGAGCAGTACTTC.

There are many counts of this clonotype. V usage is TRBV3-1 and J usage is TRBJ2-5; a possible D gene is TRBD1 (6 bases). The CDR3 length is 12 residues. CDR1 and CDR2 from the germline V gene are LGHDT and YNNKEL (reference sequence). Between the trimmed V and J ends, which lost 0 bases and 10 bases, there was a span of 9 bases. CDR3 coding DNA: TGTGCCAGCAGCCAAGATCGAGGGGGCCAGTACTTC. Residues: CASSQDRGGQYF.

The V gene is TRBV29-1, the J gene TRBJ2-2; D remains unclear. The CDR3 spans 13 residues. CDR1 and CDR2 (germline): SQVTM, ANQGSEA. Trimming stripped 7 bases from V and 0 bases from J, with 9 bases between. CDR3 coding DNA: TGCAGCGCGGCCTTTACGAACACCGGGGAGCTGTTTTTT. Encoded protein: CSAAFTNTGELFF.

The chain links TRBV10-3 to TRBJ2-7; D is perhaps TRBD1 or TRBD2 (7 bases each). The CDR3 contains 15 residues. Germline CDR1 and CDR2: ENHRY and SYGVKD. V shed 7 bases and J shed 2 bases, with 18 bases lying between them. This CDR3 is CAIMSAAGGAYEQYF. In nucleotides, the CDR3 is TGTGCCATCATGAGTGCTGCAGGGGGGGCCTACGAGCAGTACTTC.

CDR3 nucleotides: TGTGCCATCGGGGAGGCGGGACTTAATCTGGGGGAGCTGTTTTTT. Translating gives CAIGEAGLNLGELFF. The chain combines TRBV10-3 with TRBJ2-2, with D perhaps matching TRBD2 (6 bases). The V end lost 8 bases, the J end lost 8 bases, and 21 bases lay between the germline ends. From germline, CDR1 is ENHRY and CDR2 SYGVKD. The CDR3 extends over 15 amino acids.

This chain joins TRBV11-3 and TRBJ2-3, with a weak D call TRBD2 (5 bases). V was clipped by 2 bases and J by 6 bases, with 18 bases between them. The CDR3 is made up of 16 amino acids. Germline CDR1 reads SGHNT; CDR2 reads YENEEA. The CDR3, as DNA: TGTGCCAGCAGCTTATTCATGGGAGTGGCGGCCGATACGCAGTATTTT. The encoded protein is CASSLFMGVAADTQYF.

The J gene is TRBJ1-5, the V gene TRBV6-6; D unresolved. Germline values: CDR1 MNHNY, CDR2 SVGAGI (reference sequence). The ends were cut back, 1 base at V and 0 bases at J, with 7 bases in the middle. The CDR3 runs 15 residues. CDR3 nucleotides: TGTGCCAGCAGTTACTTGACATATAGCAATCAGCCCCAGCATTTT. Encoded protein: CASSYLTYSNQPQHF.

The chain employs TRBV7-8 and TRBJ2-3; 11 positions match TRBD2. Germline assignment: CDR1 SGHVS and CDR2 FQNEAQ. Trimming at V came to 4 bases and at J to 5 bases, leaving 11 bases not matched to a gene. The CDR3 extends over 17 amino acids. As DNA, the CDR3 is TGTGCCAGCAGCTCCTTTCACTTAGCGGGAGGGCTAGATACGCAGTATTTT. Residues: CASSSFHLAGGLDTQYF.

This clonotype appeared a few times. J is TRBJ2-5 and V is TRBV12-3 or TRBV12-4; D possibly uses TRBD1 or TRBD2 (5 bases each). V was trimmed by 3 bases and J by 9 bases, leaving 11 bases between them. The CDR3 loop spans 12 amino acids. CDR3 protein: CASSFGGLAQYF. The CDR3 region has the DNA TGTGCCAGCAGTTTTGGGGGTTTGGCCCAGTACTTC.